The rows below give T cell receptor beta chains drawn from one sample of a study of Graves' ophthalmopathy and Graves' hyperthyroidism. MiXCR was run by TCRdb on the multiplex PCR reads, yielding one entry per CDR3 protein. The sample carries 560,000 or so distinct CDR3 sequences, under 40% recorded once. The sample consisted of peripheral blood or thyroid tissue (not recorded which). These receptors were obtained from an adult man with Graves' hyperthyroidism. The CDR3 runs from the conserved cysteine through the conserved F or W. D genes are given only for firm matches. Not all rows give a size; the values are once, few, many and, for expanded clones, a class.

v_call,clone_size,d_call,j_call,cdr3_aa,cdr3_nt
TRBV7-2,many,.,TRBJ1-5,CASSLVSSSNQPQHF,TGTGCCAGCAGCTTAGTTTCCTCAAGCAATCAGCCCCAGCATTTT
TRBV6-1,many,.,TRBJ1-2,CASSARDIKPVGYTF,TGTGCCAGCAGTGCTCGGGACATCAAACCGGTTGGCTACACCTTC
TRBV5-8,many,TRBD1,TRBJ1-5,CASSYRQGYNQPQHF,TGTGCCAGCAGCTACCGACAGGGTTACAATCAGCCCCAGCATTTT
TRBV7-9,many,.,TRBJ2-5,CASSLWVRTQETQYF,TGTGCCAGCAGCTTATGGGTGCGCACGCAAGAGACCCAGTACTTC
TRBV15,.,.,TRBJ1-3,CATSTLSPTSGNTIYF,TGTGCCACCAGCACTTTATCCCCGACCTCTGGAAACACCATATATTTT
TRBV12-3/TRBV12-4,.,.,TRBJ1-4,CASSLTRGAHEKLFF,TGTGCCAGCAGTTTAACCCGGGGGGCGCATGAAAAACTGTTTTTT
TRBV5-1,many,.,TRBJ2-7,CASSSYSHRNSYEQYF,TGCGCCAGCAGCTCCTACAGCCATCGTAACTCCTACGAGCAGTACTTC
TRBV6-5,many,.,TRBJ2-7,CASSRVHFTRLYEQYF,TGTGCCAGCAGTAGAGTCCATTTTACTCGACTCTACGAGCAGTACTTC
TRBV3-1,.,TRBD1,TRBJ1-2,CASRRGQGDFGYGYTF,TGTGCCAGCAGAAGGGGACAGGGAGATTTCGGCTATGGCTACACCTTC
TRBV4-1,many,.,TRBJ2-7,CASSPDTASYEQYF,TGCGCCAGCAGCCCGGATACAGCCTCCTACGAGCAGTACTTC
TRBV6-5,many,.,TRBJ1-6,CASRDTERDSPLHF,TGTGCCAGCAGGGACACGGAACGGGATTCACCCCTCCACTTT
TRBV12-3/TRBV12-4,many,.,TRBJ1-4,CASSLGLREKLFF,TGTGCCAGCAGTTTGGGCTTACGAGAAAAACTGTTTTTT
TRBV15,many,.,TRBJ1-5,CATSRGGDSNQPQHF,TGTGCCACCAGCAGAGGAGGGGATAGCAATCAGCCCCAGCATTTT
TRBV15,many,TRBD2,TRBJ2-7,CATSRRKSGLAINEQYF,TGTGCCACCAGCAGACGAAAATCCGGACTAGCAATCAACGAGCAGTACTTC
TRBV20-1,.,TRBD1,TRBJ2-1,CSASGTATRTSNEQFF,TGCAGTGCTAGCGGGACAGCAACTAGGACGTCAAACGAGCAGTTCTTC
TRBV5-1,once,TRBD2,TRBJ2-7,CASSPGLAGPSDEQYF,TGCGCCAGCAGCCCGGGACTAGCGGGCCCCTCGGACGAGCAGTACTTC
TRBV20-1,.,TRBD1,TRBJ1-1,CSARIQGAEAFF,TGCAGTGCTAGAATACAGGGGGCTGAAGCTTTCTTT